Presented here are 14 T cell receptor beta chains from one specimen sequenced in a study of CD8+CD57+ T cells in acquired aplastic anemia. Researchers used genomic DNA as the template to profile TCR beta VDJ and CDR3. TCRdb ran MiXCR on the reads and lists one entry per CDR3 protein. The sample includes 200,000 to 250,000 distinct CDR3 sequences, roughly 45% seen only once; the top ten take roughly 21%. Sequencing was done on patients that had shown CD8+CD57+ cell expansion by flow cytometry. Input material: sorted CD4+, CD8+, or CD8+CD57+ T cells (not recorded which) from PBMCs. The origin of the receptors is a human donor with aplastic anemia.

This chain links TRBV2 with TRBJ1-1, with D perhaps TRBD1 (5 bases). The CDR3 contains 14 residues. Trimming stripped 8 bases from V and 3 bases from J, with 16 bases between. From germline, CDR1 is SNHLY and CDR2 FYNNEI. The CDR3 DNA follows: TGTGCCAGCGGGAGTGAGCAGGGCTACACTGAAGCTTTCTTT. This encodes CASGSEQGYTEAFF.

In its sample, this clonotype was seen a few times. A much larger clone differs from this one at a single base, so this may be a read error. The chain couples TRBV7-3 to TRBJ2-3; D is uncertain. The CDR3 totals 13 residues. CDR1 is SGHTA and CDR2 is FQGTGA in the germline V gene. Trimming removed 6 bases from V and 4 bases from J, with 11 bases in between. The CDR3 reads CASSQAEADTQYF. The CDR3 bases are TGTGCCAGCAGTCAGGCGGAAGCAGATACGCAGTATTTT.

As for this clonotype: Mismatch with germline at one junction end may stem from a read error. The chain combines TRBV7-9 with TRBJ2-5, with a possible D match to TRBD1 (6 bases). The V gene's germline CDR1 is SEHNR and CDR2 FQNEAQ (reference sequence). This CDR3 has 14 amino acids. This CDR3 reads CASSAWGPQETQYF. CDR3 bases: TGCGCCAGCAGCGCCTGGGGGCCACAAGAGACCCAGTACTTC. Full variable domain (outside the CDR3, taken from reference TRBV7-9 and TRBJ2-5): DTGVSQNPRHKITKRGQNVTFRCDPISEHNRLYWYRQTLGQGPEFLTYFQNEAQLEKSRLLSDRFSAERPKGSFSTLEIQRTEQGDSAMYLCASSAWGPQETQYFGPGTRLLVL.

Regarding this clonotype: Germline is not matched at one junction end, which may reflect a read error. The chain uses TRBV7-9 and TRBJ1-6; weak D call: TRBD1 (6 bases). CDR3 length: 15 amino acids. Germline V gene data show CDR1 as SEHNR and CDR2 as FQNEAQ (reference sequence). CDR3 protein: CASSLGGRGNLPLHF. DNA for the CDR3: TGTGCCAGCAGCTTAGGTGGCAGGGGTAATTTACCCCTCCACTTT. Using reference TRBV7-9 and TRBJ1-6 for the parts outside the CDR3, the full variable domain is DTGVSQNPRHKITKRGQNVTFRCDPISEHNRLYWYRQTLGQGPEFLTYFQNEAQLEKSRLLSDRFSAERPKGSFSTLEIQRTEQGDSAMYLCASSLGGRGNLPLHFGNGTRLTVT.

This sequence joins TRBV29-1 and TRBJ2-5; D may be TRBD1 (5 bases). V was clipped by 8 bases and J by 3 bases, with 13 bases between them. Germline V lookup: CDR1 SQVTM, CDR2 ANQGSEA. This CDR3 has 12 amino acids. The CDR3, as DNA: TGCAGCTCCCGACAGCTCGAAGAGACCCAGTACTTC. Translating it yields CSSRQLEETQYF.

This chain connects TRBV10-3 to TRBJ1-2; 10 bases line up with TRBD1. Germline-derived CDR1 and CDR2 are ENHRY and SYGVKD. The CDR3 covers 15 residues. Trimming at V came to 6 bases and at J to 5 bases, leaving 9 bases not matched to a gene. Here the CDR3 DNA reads TGTGCCATCAGCGCCAGACAGGGGGCCGAATATGGCTACACCTTC. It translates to CAISARQGAEYGYTF.

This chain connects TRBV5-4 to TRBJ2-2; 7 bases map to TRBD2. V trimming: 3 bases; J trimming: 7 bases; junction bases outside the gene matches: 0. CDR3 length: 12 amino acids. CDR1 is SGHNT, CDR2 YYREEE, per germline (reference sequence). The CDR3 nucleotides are TGTGCCAGCAGCTGGACTAGCGGGGAGCTGTTTTTT. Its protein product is CASSWTSGELFF.

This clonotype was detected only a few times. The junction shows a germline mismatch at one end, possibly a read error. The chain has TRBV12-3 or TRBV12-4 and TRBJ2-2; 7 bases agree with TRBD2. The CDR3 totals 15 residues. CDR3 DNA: TGTGCCAGCAGTTTAGAGGGGTTCCTAACGGGGGGGCTGTTTTTT. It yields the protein CASSLEGFLTGGLFF.

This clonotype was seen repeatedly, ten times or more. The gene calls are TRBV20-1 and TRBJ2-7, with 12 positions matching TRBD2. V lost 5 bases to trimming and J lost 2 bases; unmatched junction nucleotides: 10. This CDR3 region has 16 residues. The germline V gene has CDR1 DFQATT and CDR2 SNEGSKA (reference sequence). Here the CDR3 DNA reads TGCAGTGCTGAGAGCCGACTAGCGGGGGTTGCCTACGAGCAGTACTTC. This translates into CSAESRLAGVAYEQYF.

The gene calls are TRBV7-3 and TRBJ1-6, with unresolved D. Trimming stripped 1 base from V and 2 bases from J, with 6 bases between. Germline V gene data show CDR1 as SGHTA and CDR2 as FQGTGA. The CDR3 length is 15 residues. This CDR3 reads CASSLIGPYNSPLHF. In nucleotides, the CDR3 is TGTGCCAGCAGCTTAATAGGGCCCTATAATTCACCCCTCCACTTT.

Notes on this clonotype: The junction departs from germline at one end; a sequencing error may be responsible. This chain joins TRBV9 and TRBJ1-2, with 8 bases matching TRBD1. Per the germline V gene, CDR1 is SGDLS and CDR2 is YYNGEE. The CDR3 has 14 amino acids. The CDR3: CASSLAQGADGYTF. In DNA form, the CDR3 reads TGCGCCAGCAGCTTGGCTCAGGGGGCTGATGGCTACACCTTC.

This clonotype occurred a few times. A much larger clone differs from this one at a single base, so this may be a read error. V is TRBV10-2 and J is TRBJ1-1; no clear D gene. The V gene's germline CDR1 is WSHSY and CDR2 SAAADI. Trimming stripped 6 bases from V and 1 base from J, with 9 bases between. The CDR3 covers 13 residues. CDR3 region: CASRWTGNTEAFF. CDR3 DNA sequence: TGCGCCAGCAGATGGACGGGGAACACTGAAGCTTTCTTT.

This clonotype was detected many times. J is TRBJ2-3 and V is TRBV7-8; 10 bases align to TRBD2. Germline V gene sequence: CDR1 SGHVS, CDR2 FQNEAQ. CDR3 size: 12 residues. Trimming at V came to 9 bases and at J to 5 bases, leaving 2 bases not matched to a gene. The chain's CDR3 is CARRTSGDTQYF. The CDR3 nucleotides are TGTGCCAGACGGACTAGCGGAGATACGCAGTATTTT. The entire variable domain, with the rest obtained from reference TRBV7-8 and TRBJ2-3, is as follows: GAGVSQSPRYKVAKRGQDVALRCDPISGHVSLFWYQQALGQGPEFLTYFQNEAQLDKSGLPSDRFFAERPEGSVSTLKIQRTQQEDSAVYLCARRTSGDTQYFGPGTRLTVL.

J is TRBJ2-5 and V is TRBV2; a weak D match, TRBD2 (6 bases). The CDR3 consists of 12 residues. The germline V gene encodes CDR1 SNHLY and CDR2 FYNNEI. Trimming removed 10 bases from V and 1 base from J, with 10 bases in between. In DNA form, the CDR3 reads TGTGCCACTCAGGAGGGCCAAGAGACCCAGTACTTC. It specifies CATQEGQETQYF.